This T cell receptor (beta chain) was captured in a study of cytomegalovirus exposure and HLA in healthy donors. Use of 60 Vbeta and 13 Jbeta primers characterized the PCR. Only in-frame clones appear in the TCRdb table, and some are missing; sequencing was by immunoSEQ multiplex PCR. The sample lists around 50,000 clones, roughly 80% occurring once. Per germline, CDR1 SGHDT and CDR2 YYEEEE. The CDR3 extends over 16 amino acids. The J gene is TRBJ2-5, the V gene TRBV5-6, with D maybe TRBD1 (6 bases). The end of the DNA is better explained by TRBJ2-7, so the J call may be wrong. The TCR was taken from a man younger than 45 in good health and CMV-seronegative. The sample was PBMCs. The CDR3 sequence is CASSLGLGGHGYEQYF. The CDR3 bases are TGTGCCAGCAGCTTGGGCCTTGGGGGACACGGCTACGAGCAGTACTTC.